This T cell receptor beta chain was retrieved from a study of blood T cell repertoires in COVID-19. Study information: Nucleic acid was either cDNA or gDNA, and it came from T cells, B-cell-depleted T cells, or PBMCs.

Authors' analysis steps: From reference gene primer amplification, estimates of nucleated cell counts were derived. The repertoire was sequenced with immunoSEQ multiplex PCR; TCRdb's copy has only in-frame clones and lacks some. V and J calls and clone size are as listed in that table; D and trimming were resolved from the DNA. The table records roughly 180,000 clones, around 80% of them present only once. V lost 1 base and J lost 3, with 18 bases in between. The V gene's germline CDR1 is SEHNR and CDR2 FQNEAQ (reference sequence). This CDR3 has 17 amino acids. Seattle patient enrollment occurred during active infection, with longitudinal follow-up thereafter.

The V call is TRBV7-9, the J call TRBJ1-1, with D possibly matching TRBD1 (5 bases). Material for sequencing was peripheral blood. The sequence came from a woman of 80 years or more with COVID-19, enrolled during active disease. The CDR3 loop reads CASSLGLPGYWDTEAFF. In DNA, the CDR3 is TGTGCCAGCAGCTTAGGTCTGCCAGGGTACTGGGACACTGAAGCTTTCTTT.